Shown below are 27 T cell receptor beta chains from a single sample sequenced in a study of cytomegalovirus exposure and HLA in healthy donors. With 60 Vbeta and 13 Jbeta primers, the PCR was carried out. Profiled with immunoSEQ multiplex PCR; TCRdb holds only in-frame clones, not every one. Its table lists fewer than 200,000 clones. Sequencing was performed on PBMCs. The receptor set was obtained from a woman aged 55-69 years in good health and CMV-seronegative.

V usage is TRBV5-1 and J usage is TRBJ2-3; 12 bases align to TRBD1. Germline CDR1 SGHRS, CDR2 YFSETQ. V shed 4 bases and J 3 bases; nucleotides not matched to a gene: 3. CDR3 size: 15 residues. CDR3 nucleotide sequence: TGCGCCAGCAGCAGGGGACAGGGGGCGACAGATACGCAGTATTTT. This translates into CASSRGQGATDTQYF.

This chain connects TRBV5-4 to TRBJ2-1; 9 bases match TRBD2. Trimming at V came to 1 base and at J to 4 bases, leaving 9 bases not matched to a gene. In germline, CDR1 is SGHNT, CDR2 YYREEE (reference sequence). This CDR3 region has 17 residues. The CDR3 DNA follows: TGTGCCAGCAGCTTGACTAGCGGGCTTGGGGCTTACAATGAGCAGTTCTTC. It is translated as CASSLTSGLGAYNEQFF.

The V and J genes are TRBV7-2 and TRBJ2-1, with TRBD1 matching 7 bases. CDR1 SGHTA and CDR2 FQGNSA come from the germline V gene. J gave up 5 bases and V 6 bases, and 7 bases lay outside the gene matches. The CDR3 covers 14 residues. CDR3 loop: CASSPTTGNNEQFF. CDR3 coding DNA: TGTGCCAGCAGTCCCACGACAGGGAACAATGAGCAGTTCTTC. Full variable domain (missing parts from reference TRBV7-2 and TRBJ2-1): GAGVSQSPSNKVTEKGKDVELRCDPISGHTALYWYRQSLGQGLEFLIYFQGNSAPDKSGLPSDRFSAERTGGSVSTLTIQRTQQEDSAVYLCASSPTTGNNEQFFGPGTRLTVL.

This rearrangement joins TRBV15 to TRBJ1-1; D perhaps matches TRBD1 (6 bases). The ends were cut back, 8 bases at V and 7 bases at J, with 14 bases in the middle. This CDR3 has 12 residues. CDR1 LNHNV and CDR2 YYDKDF come from the germline V gene (reference sequence). CDR3: CATQRGAHEAFF. In nucleotides, the CDR3 is TGTGCCACCCAGCGGGGGGCCCATGAAGCTTTCTTT. The complete variable domain, with remaining parts taken from reference TRBV15 and TRBJ1-1, reads DAMVIQNPRYQVTQFGKPVTLSCSQTLNHNVMYWYQQKSSQAPKLLFHYYDKDFNNEADTPDNFQSRRPNTSFCFLDIRSPGLGDTAMYLCATQRGAHEAFFGQGTRLTVV.

This sequence joins TRBV30 and TRBJ2-1; possible D gene TRBD2, 5 bases. Germline V CDR1 and CDR2: GTSNPN, SVGIG (reference sequence). Trimming removed 1 base from V and 1 base from J, with 11 bases in between. The CDR3 spans 15 residues. The CDR3 region has the DNA TGTGCCTGGAGTGCCCCGCGGGCTTCCTACAATGAGCAGTTCTTC. Translated, it gives CAWSAPRASYNEQFF.

The rearrangement links TRBV5-5 to TRBJ1-1, with D uncertain. This CDR3 region has 15 residues. Trimming stripped 0 bases from V and 0 bases from J, with 9 bases between. The germline gives CDR1 SGHKS, CDR2 YYEKEE (reference sequence). DNA for the CDR3: TGTGCCAGCAGCTTGGGCGCTCCCATGAACACTGAAGCTTTCTTT. This sequence encodes CASSLGAPMNTEAFF.

The chain employs TRBV5-1 and TRBJ1-5; tentatively, D is TRBD1 (6 bases). V lost 1 base and J lost 2, with 7 bases in between. The CDR3 runs to 14 residues. Germline assignment: CDR1 SGHRS and CDR2 YFSETQ. As DNA, the CDR3 is TGCGCCAGCAGCTTGCAGGGGCGCAATCAGCCCCAGCATTTT. Amino acid sequence: CASSLQGRNQPQHF.

The CDR3 nucleotides are TGTGCCAGCAGCCAACCGTCGGCAGGGGACTCCTATAATTCACCCCTCCACTTT. Encoded protein: CASSQPSAGDSYNSPLHF. V gene TRBV4-2 combines with J gene TRBJ1-6; TRBD1 is a possible D gene (6 bases). Germline V lookup: CDR1 LGHNA, CDR2 YNFKEQ. Trimming removed 2 bases from V and 0 bases from J, with 14 bases in between. The CDR3 covers 18 residues.

The chain is built from TRBV11-2 and TRBJ2-5; D call uncertain. V dropped 1 base and J dropped 1 base, with 4 bases sitting between them. This CDR3 is built from 13 residues. Germline V gene lookup returns CDR1 SGHAT and CDR2 FQNNGV. CDR3 sequence (DNA): TGTGCCAGCAGCTTAGGACTCCAAGAGACCCAGTACTTC. Protein product: CASSLGLQETQYF.

This rearrangement joins TRBV4-1 to TRBJ2-1; D perhaps matches TRBD2 (7 bases). The V end lost 0 bases, the J end lost 12 bases, and 12 bases lay between the germline ends. Germline V gene lookup returns CDR1 MGHRA and CDR2 YSYEKL. This CDR3 is 13 amino acids long. This chain's CDR3 is CASSQDRGAGQFF. The CDR3 DNA reads TGCGCCAGCAGCCAAGATCGGGGGGCGGGGCAGTTCTTC.

The rearrangement uses TRBV12-5 and TRBJ2-3; 8 positions match TRBD1. The trim removed 3 bases at V and 3 bases at J, leaving 5 bases unmatched. Germline lookup yields CDR1 LGHNT and CDR2 FRNRAP. The CDR3 is 15 amino acids. This CDR3 reads CASGFGDRRTDTQYF. In nucleotides, the CDR3 is TGTGCTAGTGGTTTTGGGGACAGGCGTACAGATACGCAGTATTTT.

J is TRBJ1-1 and V is TRBV28; no reliable D call. The CDR3 runs 12 residues. Trimming left V 3 bases short and J 10 bases short, with 12 bases between. The V gene's germline CDR1 is MDHEN and CDR2 SYDVKM. The CDR3 here is CASSLSRRGAFF. CDR3 nucleotide sequence: TGTGCCAGCAGTTTGTCCCGCCGGGGAGCTTTCTTT. Looking up the rest from reference TRBV28 and TRBJ1-1 gives the full variable domain: DVKVTQSSRYLVKRTGEKVFLECVQDMDHENMFWYRQDPGLGLRLIYFSYDVKMKEKGDIPEGYSVSREKKERFSLILESASTNQTSMYLCASSLSRRGAFFGQGTRLTVV.

The chain links TRBV10-3 to TRBJ1-1, with D tentatively TRBD1 (5 bases). Germline loops: CDR1 ENHRY, CDR2 SYGVKD. There are 15 residues in the CDR3. The V gene lost 3 bases and the J gene lost 7 bases, with 18 bases spanning the gap. CDR3 in DNA: TGTGCCATCAGTGACCCCAGGGAGGGAATAAATGAAGCTTTCTTT. This translates into CAISDPREGINEAFF.

V is TRBV15 and J is TRBJ2-1, with D possibly matching TRBD1 (5 bases). Germline V gene sequence: CDR1 LNHNV, CDR2 YYDKDF (reference sequence). V lost 0 bases and J 0 bases, leaving 6 bases between the germline ends. CDR3 length: 15 residues. The DNA of the CDR3 is TGTGCCACCAGCAGAGACAGGGCCTCCTACAATGAGCAGTTCTTC. Its translation: CATSRDRASYNEQFF.

The V gene is TRBV6-6, the J gene TRBJ2-3, with TRBD2 matching 7 bases. Germline CDR1 MNHNY, CDR2 SVGAGI (reference sequence). V trimming: 6 bases; J trimming: 1 base; junction bases outside the gene matches: 7. The CDR3 spans 15 residues. The CDR3 loop is CASSLSGAGTDTQYF. The CDR3 DNA is TGTGCCAGCAGCCTCAGCGGGGCGGGCACAGATACGCAGTATTTT.

CDR3 bases: TGTGCCAGCAGTGAATTAGTCTATGGCTACACCTTC. As protein: CASSELVYGYTF. The gene calls are TRBV2 and TRBJ1-2, with D hard to call. The ends were cut back, 2 bases at V and 4 bases at J, with 5 bases in the middle. The CDR3 consists of 12 residues. CDR1 is SNHLY, CDR2 FYNNEI, per germline.

This chain uses TRBV18 with TRBJ2-1; 10 positions agree with TRBD1. The CDR3 covers 17 residues. CDR1 KGHSH and CDR2 LQKENI come from the germline V gene. V lost 1 base, J lost 6 bases, and 9 bases stayed unmatched. This chain's CDR3 is CASSPQVRQGAGNEQFF. In DNA form, the CDR3 reads TGTGCCAGCTCACCACAAGTAAGACAGGGGGCGGGCAATGAGCAGTTCTTC.

This rearrangement joins TRBV25-1 to TRBJ1-3; 8 bases are shared with TRBD1. The CDR3 length is 18 residues. V shed 4 bases, J shed 4 bases, and the junction held 15 bases outside the gene matches. Germline values: CDR1 MGHDK, CDR2 SYGVNS. The CDR3: CASSVSGTGGLRGNTIYF. The CDR3 nucleotides are TGTGCCAGCAGTGTATCCGGGACAGGCGGATTAAGGGGAAACACCATATATTTT.

This chain links TRBV21-1 with TRBJ1-2; TRBD1 is the table's D call and was not checked against the DNA. TRBV21-1 is a pseudogene. The CDR3 extends over 18 amino acids. CDR3 sequence reads: CASSPDLRQTTTNYGYTF. CDR3 nucleotides: TGTGCCAGCAGCCCCGATCTAAGACAGACCACTACGAACTATGGCTACACCTTC.

CDR3 DNA sequence: TGCAGCGTCATACCGACAGTCGCTGAAGCTTTCTTT. Translating gives CSVIPTVAEAFF. This rearrangement joins TRBV29-1 to TRBJ1-1; tentative D call: TRBD1 (5 bases). Germline V lookup: CDR1 SQVTM, CDR2 ANQGSEA. The CDR3 sequence is 12 residues long. V was cut by 6 bases and J by 6 bases, with 14 bases left in between.

This chain links TRBV6-5 with TRBJ2-7, with 7 bases aligning to TRBD2. The J segment lost 0 bases and the V segment lost 0 bases, leaving 2 bases of the junction unmatched. This CDR3 spans 15 amino acids. From germline, CDR1 is MNHEY and CDR2 SVGAGI. The CDR3 spells CASSYSGTNSYEQYF. The CDR3 DNA sequence: TGTGCCAGCAGTTACTCTGGGACTAACTCCTACGAGCAGTACTTC.

This chain links TRBV5-1 with TRBJ2-7; D is undetermined. This CDR3 is 14 amino acids long. CDR1 and CDR2 (germline): SGHRS, YFSETQ. V was trimmed by 4 bases and J by 3 bases, leaving 14 bases between them. CDR3: CASSPGPANYEQYF. In nucleotides, the CDR3 is TGCGCCAGCAGCCCAGGCCCAGCTAACTACGAGCAGTACTTC.

This chain connects TRBV2 to TRBJ1-2; 8 bases map to TRBD1. The germline V gene has CDR1 SNHLY and CDR2 FYNNEI. The CDR3 is 14 amino acids. Trimming removed 4 bases from V and 4 bases from J; junction bases left unmatched: 5. This CDR3 is CASSADREGYGYTF. CDR3 DNA: TGTGCCAGCAGTGCGGACAGGGAAGGCTATGGCTACACCTTC.

The chain joins TRBV30 to TRBJ1-2; a possible D gene is TRBD1 (5 bases). The CDR3 consists of 13 residues. The V end was cut by 2 bases, the J end by 4 bases, with 11 bases between. CDR1 is GTSNPN, CDR2 SVGIG, per germline (reference sequence). The chain's CDR3 is CAWSQGGGYGYTF. The CDR3 coding sequence is TGTGCCTGGAGTCAGGGAGGAGGCTATGGCTACACCTTC.

The genes are TRBV25-1 and TRBJ1-1; D unclear. The CDR3 consists of 14 residues. The ends were cut back, 2 bases at V and 4 bases at J, with 11 bases in the middle. Germline CDR1 reads MGHDK; CDR2 reads SYGVNS. The DNA for the CDR3 is TGTGCCAGCAGTGAAAACTCCCCGGTCACTGAAGCTTTCTTT. Protein: CASSENSPVTEAFF. The full variable domain, rest sourced from reference TRBV25-1 and TRBJ1-1, is EADIYQTPRYLVIGTGKKITLECSQTMGHDKMYWYQQDPGMELHLIHYSYGVNSTEKGDLSSESTVSRIRTEHFPLTLESARPSHTSQYLCASSENSPVTEAFFGQGTRLTVV.

V and J are TRBV10-3 and TRBJ1-1, with 8 bases fitting TRBD1. V shed 7 bases and J 1 base; nucleotides not matched to a gene: 2. Germline assignment: CDR1 ENHRY and CDR2 SYGVKD. CDR3 length equals 13 residues. The CDR3 bases are TGTGCCATCACGGACAGGGAGAACACTGAAGCTTTCTTT. This gives the protein CAITDRENTEAFF.

J is TRBJ1-1 and V is TRBV4-2; no firm D call. This CDR3 is 16 amino acids long. V lost 0 bases, J lost 4 bases, and 15 bases lay in between. Germline V CDR1 and CDR2: LGHNA, YNFKEQ. The CDR3, as DNA: TGTGCCAGCAGCCAAGATTGGAGCGGCCGGGGCACTGAAGCTTTCTTT. Protein product: CASSQDWSGRGTEAFF.